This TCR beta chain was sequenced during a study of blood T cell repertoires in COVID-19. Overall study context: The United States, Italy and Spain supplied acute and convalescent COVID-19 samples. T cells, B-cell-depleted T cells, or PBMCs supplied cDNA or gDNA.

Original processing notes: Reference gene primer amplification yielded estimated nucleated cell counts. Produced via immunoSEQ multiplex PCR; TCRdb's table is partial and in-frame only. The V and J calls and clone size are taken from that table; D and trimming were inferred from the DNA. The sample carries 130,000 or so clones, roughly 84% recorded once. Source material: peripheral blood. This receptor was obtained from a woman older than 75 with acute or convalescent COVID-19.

CDR3 sequence reads: CAWRMRQGTSNYTF. DNA for the CDR3: TGTGCCTGGAGAATGAGACAGGGGACGTCTAATTACACCTTC. The V and J genes are TRBV30 and TRBJ1-2; 8 bases line up with TRBD1. Germline V gene sequence: CDR1 GTSNPN, CDR2 SVGIG (reference sequence). The CDR3 is made up of 14 amino acids. V shed 3 bases and J 11 bases; nucleotides not matched to a gene: 14.